This T cell receptor beta chain is drawn from a study of glioma-infiltrating T cells. Broader study findings: Only very few CDR3 sequences appeared in both tissue and blood.

TCR alpha and beta CDR3 regions were amplified from RNA using iRepertoire nested multiplex PCR. One-step reverse transcription and amplification started from around 100-400 ng of tissue mRNA or PBMC total RNA. TCRdb reanalysed the multiplex PCR reads using MiXCR and keeps one entry per CDR3 protein. The data show around 190,000 distinct CDR3 sequences, about 31% seen once. This clonotype has ten or more counts. The target antigen is unknown. CDR3 length: 15 amino acids. Trimming took 5 bases from V and 2 from J, leaving 15 bases between them. Germline V lookup: CDR1 SGHTA, CDR2 FQGNSA. The chain carries TRBV7-2 and TRBJ2-5; D may match TRBD1 or TRBD2 (5 bases each). The sequence derives from a human donor with low-grade glioma or glioblastoma, undergoing nonglioma brain surgery, or in good health (not recorded which). The specimen sequenced was glioma tissue, nonneoplastic brain tissue, or PBMCs (not recorded which). The CDR3 sequence: CASSRTGTRQETQYF. The CDR3 nucleotides are TGTGCCAGCAGCCGGACCGGGACGCGGCAAGAGACCCAGTACTTC.